The T cell receptor (beta chain) under discussion was sequenced for a study of monozygotic twins with inflammatory bowel disease (dated by TCRdb to the late 2010s). In terms of the full investigation: The complete study included about 28 monozygotic twin pairs: 19 IBD-discordant Danish pairs and nine German pairs, of which four were IBD-concordant and five were IBD-discordant. Each individual had, on average, about 151 000 unique TCRalpha sequences and 181 000 unique TCRbeta sequences available for analysis. The search for disease-associated traits relied mainly on comparing, within discordant pairs, IBD patients with their genetically identical healthy co-twins. Study-wide conclusions, independent of this receptor: Concordant and discordant twins showed no difference in repertoire similarity, possibly because of limited statistical power. Different T cell subtypes could not be distinguished in the analysis. Differing immunosuppressive treatments among patients may have added background noise and inter-individual variability to the repertoires. The results gave no support for a single strong signal or clonotype linked to IBD. Compared with healthy twins, IBD patients shared fewer clonotypes with other individuals, and the difference was most pronounced in patients with signs of disease activity. TCRbeta repertoire diversity, by inverse Simpson index, was decreased in IBD patients compared with their healthy co-twins.

About this clonotype itself: Its recognized antigen is unknown.

From each donor, a 2.5 ml peripheral blood sample was drawn into PAXgene tubes and stored at -80 degrees C. Total RNA was isolated from whole blood with the PAXgene blood miRNA kit on an automated QIAcube, without T cell sorting. Deep TCRalpha and TCRbeta repertoire profiling with unique molecular barcoding was performed on peripheral blood of monozygotic twin pairs concordant or discordant for inflammatory bowel disease. Smoking habits were recorded for all twin pairs, and individuals were classified as current, former or never smokers. Receptor amplification or capture employed 5' RACE. The input for every TCR library was roughly 4,000 ng of total RNA. For each sample, cDNA synthesis was carried out in eight separate reactions using SMARTScribe reverse transcriptase. During cDNA synthesis, template switching introduced unique molecular identifiers that contained a 6-nucleotide sample barcode. Amplification of TCRalpha and TCRbeta cDNA involved two nested PCRs of 16 and 9 cycles, and each PCR was followed by bead purification. Before amplification, cDNA was treated with uracil DNA-glycosylase and purified using the QIAquick PCR purification kit. In the second PCR, Illumina TruSeq-compatible adapters and sample-specific barcodes were added. TapeStation and Qubit were used to check library quality and concentration, and 4.5 to 6.5 ng of each library was pooled. Sequencing of the pooled libraries was done on an Illumina HiSeq2500 single-index Rapid Run using custom sequencing primers and 2 x 100 bp reads. From the authors' description of their analysis: MiGEC version 1.2.6 was used for UMI-based consensus assembly to correct PCR and sequencing errors. MiXCR version 2.1.1 was used for V(D)J alignment, clonotype assembly and CDR3 extraction. To normalise gene usage, clonotype sharing and MAIT/NKT TCR abundance, the top 1000, 10 000 and 20 000 clonotypes in each sample were analysed. After downsampling to 27 000 UMIs, diversity was calculated as the inverse Simpson index using the vegan R package. Paired Mann-Whitney U tests were applied to discordant twin pairs, with Benjamini-Hochberg correction for multiple testing. Following TCRdb reprocessing, every CDR3 protein sequence forms one entry, and DNA is not provided. The V and J calls and clone size come from TCRdb's table, not from the authors' own analysis. This sample's table lists around 380,000 distinct CDR3 sequences. 2% to 3% of the sample is held by the ten biggest clonotypes.

This clonotype was sampled from a human donor with ulcerative colitis or Crohn's disease, or a healthy co-twin of an affected twin (not recorded which). Sequencing used blood.

The CDR3 has the sequence CASSLPETVGELFF. The chain employs TRBV7-2 and TRBJ2-2. Sequences SGHTA (CDR1) and FQGNSA (CDR2) are obtained from the germline V gene. The CDR3 sequence holds 14 residues, the cysteine and phenylalanine included. There is no recorded DNA.